One and the same sample provided the 24 T cell receptor beta chains below, sequenced in a study of blood T cell repertoires in COVID-19 (dated by TCRdb to 2018 to 2020). Libraries were constructed by the immunoSEQ multiplex PCR assay. This is the immuneACCESS table as TCRdb keeps it, with only in-frame sequences that have V and J called. A part of the clones is gone; compared with another copy, unresolved V genes explain less than half, and the rest is unexplained. This sample gives 100,000 to 140,000 clones in total; 80% to 85% of them show up just once. Jointly, the top ten make up roughly 4.3% of the sample. Sequencing input: peripheral blood. These receptors were obtained from a human donor in a cohort sampled during active COVID-19.

The rearrangement joins TRBV9 to TRBJ2-7; maybe TRBD1 (6 bases). The germline V gene encodes CDR1 SGDLS and CDR2 YYNGEE. The CDR3 is 14 residues long. V lost 3 bases and J 0 bases, leaving 10 bases between the germline ends. The CDR3 bases are TGTGCCAGCAGCGAGGGACACGGCTCCTACGAGCAGTACTTC. Translated: CASSEGHGSYEQYF.

This chain connects TRBV6-5 to TRBJ2-7; possible D gene TRBD2, 5 bases. This CDR3 spans 13 amino acids. From germline, CDR1 is MNHEY and CDR2 SVGAGI. Trimming pared 6 bases from V and 0 bases from J, leaving 9 bases between. CDR3 sequence (DNA): TGTGCCAGCAGGGGAGAGTCCTCCTACGAGCAGTACTTC. This sequence encodes CASRGESSYEQYF.

Here the CDR3 DNA reads TGTGCCAGTAGTCCTCAGGGGGCCTCCTCATTTTATGGCTACACCTTC. As protein: CASSPQGASSFYGYTF. The chain is built from TRBV19 and TRBJ1-2; 8 bases align to TRBD1. J lost 5 bases, V lost 5 bases, and 13 bases had no gene match. This CDR3 region has 16 residues. Germline V gene lookup returns CDR1 LNHDA and CDR2 SQIVND (reference sequence). Complete variable domain (other parts from reference TRBV19 and TRBJ1-2): DGGITQSPKYLFRKEGQNVTLSCEQNLNHDAMYWYRQDPGQGLRLIYYSQIVNDFQKGDIAEGYSVSREKKESFPLTVTSAQKNPTAFYLCASSPQGASSFYGYTFGSGTRLTVV.

The chain combines TRBV5-6 with TRBJ1-2, with D tentatively TRBD1 (6 bases). V lost 4 bases and J 7 bases, leaving 23 bases between the germline ends. The length of the CDR3 is 16 residues. CDR1 SGHDT and CDR2 YYEEEE come from the germline V gene. CDR3 sequence: CASSTGHLRRSLGYTF. The CDR3, as DNA: TGTGCCAGCAGCACGGGACACCTCAGAAGGAGTCTTGGCTACACCTTC.

This chain joins TRBV19 and TRBJ2-1; possibly TRBD2 for D (5 bases). Germline lookup yields CDR1 LNHDA and CDR2 SQIVND (reference sequence). This CDR3 comprises 13 residues. V shed 8 bases and J shed 5 bases, with 13 bases lying between them. CDR3 sequence (DNA): TGTGCCAGTGCCACGGTAGCGAACAATGAGCAGTTCTTC. As protein: CASATVANNEQFF.

This chain uses TRBV18 with TRBJ2-7; D remains ambiguous. The CDR3 is made up of 12 amino acids. V dropped 5 bases and J dropped 4 bases, with 9 bases sitting between them. The germline V gene encodes CDR1 KGHSH and CDR2 LQKENI. The CDR3 region is CASSAAEYEQYV. CDR3 nucleotides: TGTGCCAGCTCAGCCGCCGAGTACGAGCAGTACGTC.

This chain connects TRBV19 to TRBJ1-2; tentatively, D is TRBD1 (5 bases). The V end was cut by 6 bases, the J end by 4 bases, with 12 bases between. Germline lookup yields CDR1 LNHDA and CDR2 SQIVND (reference sequence). This CDR3 region has 13 residues. CDR3 residues: CASSPLGLYGYTF. The CDR3, as DNA: TGTGCCAGTAGCCCTCTGGGGCTCTATGGCTACACCTTC.

This clone was seen many times. V is TRBV28 and J is TRBJ1-5, with a weak D call TRBD1 (6 bases). V was shortened by 7 bases and J by 4 bases, with 14 bases between the two germline ends. The CDR3 is made up of 14 amino acids. The germline V gene has CDR1 MDHEN and CDR2 SYDVKM. CDR3 DNA sequence: TGTGCCAGCAATAGGGGGTCAGTAAATCAGCCCCAGCATTTT. It specifies CASNRGSVNQPQHF.

The chain combines TRBV10-3 with TRBJ2-7; 10 positions match TRBD1. The CDR3 covers 14 residues. CDR1 is ENHRY and CDR2 is SYGVKD in the germline V gene. V dropped 4 bases and J dropped 4; count of bases not matched to a gene: 4. The CDR3 DNA is TGTGCCATCAGTGTGGACAGGGGGACGTACGAGCAGTACTTC. This codes for CAISVDRGTYEQYF.

The chain is built from TRBV19 and TRBJ2-2, with 7 bases aligning to TRBD2. The V and J ends lost 2 bases and 4 bases, in that order; junction bases with no gene match: 16. Germline V gene data show CDR1 as LNHDA and CDR2 as SQIVND (reference sequence). This CDR3 spans 19 amino acids. The CDR3 DNA reads as TGTGCCAGTAGTATACCCCCCGGGAGGAGGTTACGGCGCACCGGGGAGCTGTTTTTT. Translating it yields CASSIPPGRRLRRTGELFF.

This clone was found once. The rearrangement joins TRBV7-3 to TRBJ2-5; the D gene is possibly TRBD2 (6 bases). The CDR3 covers 14 residues. The germline gives CDR1 SGHTA, CDR2 FQGTGA. With 5 bases removed from V and 5 bases from J, the gap between germline ends came to 15 bases. CDR3 bases: TGTGCCAGCAGCCCCTCTGGGGGGAAGGAGACCCAGTACTTC. Translating it yields CASSPSGGKETQYF.

The V and J genes are TRBV29-1 and TRBJ2-1, with 7 bases identical to TRBD2. J was trimmed by 4 bases and V by 7 bases; bases with no gene match: 10. This CDR3 comprises 14 residues. Germline CDR1 reads SQVTM; CDR2 reads ANQGSEA. The CDR3 reads CSAEGGGSYNEQFF. In DNA form, the CDR3 reads TGCAGCGCCGAGGGAGGCGGGAGTTACAATGAGCAGTTCTTC.

The chain links TRBV7-9 to TRBJ1-4, with D tentatively TRBD1 (6 bases). Germline loops: CDR1 SEHNR, CDR2 FQNEAQ (reference sequence). V shed 8 bases and J shed 6 bases, with 10 bases lying between them. The CDR3 runs 12 residues. DNA of the CDR3: TGTGCCAGCGGGGAGGGGGATGAAAAACTGTTTTTT. It is translated as CASGEGDEKLFF.

This chain joins TRBV9 and TRBJ2-2; 9 bases are shared with TRBD2. This CDR3 spans 17 amino acids. Germline values: CDR1 SGDLS, CDR2 YYNGEE. Losses at the gene ends were 4 bases for V and 6 bases for J; bases not matched to a gene: 13. The CDR3: CASSPTPAGGWAGELFF. As DNA, the CDR3 is TGTGCCAGCAGCCCCACCCCAGCGGGAGGATGGGCCGGGGAGCTGTTTTTT.

The chain uses TRBV7-2 and TRBJ1-4, with D uncertain. Trimming removed 0 bases at V and 4 bases at J, with 6 bases between. Per germline, CDR1 SGHTA and CDR2 FQGNSA. The CDR3 consists of 14 residues. The CDR3 is CASSLAGINEKLFF. For the CDR3, the DNA is TGTGCCAGCAGCTTAGCCGGGATTAATGAAAAACTGTTTTTT.

This chain uses TRBV28 with TRBJ1-1; D uncertain. CDR1 MDHEN and CDR2 SYDVKM come from the germline V gene. This CDR3 region has 13 residues. Trimming stripped 2 bases from V and 1 base from J, with 5 bases between. The CDR3 coding sequence is TGTGCCAGCAGTTTAGGCTCGAACACTGAAGCTTTCTTT. Protein product: CASSLGSNTEAFF.

V usage is TRBV2 and J usage is TRBJ2-4; D gene ambiguous. With 2 bases removed from V and 1 base from J, the gap between germline ends came to 12 bases. CDR3 length equals 16 residues. Germline V lookup: CDR1 SNHLY, CDR2 FYNNEI. This CDR3 reads CASSELASTAKNIQYF. The CDR3 DNA follows: TGTGCCAGCAGTGAACTGGCCTCCACGGCCAAAAACATTCAGTACTTC.

The V and J genes are TRBV9 and TRBJ1-4, with TRBD1 as a possible D gene (5 bases). CDR3 length: 16 amino acids. The V gene lost 4 bases and the J gene lost 2 bases, with 15 bases spanning the gap. Germline V gene data show CDR1 as SGDLS and CDR2 as YYNGEE. The CDR3 nucleotides are TGTGCCAGCAGCACCGGGACCGGGGGGACTAATGAAAAACTGTTTTTT. Translating it yields CASSTGTGGTNEKLFF.

The chain joins TRBV6-5 to TRBJ2-5; possible D gene TRBD1, 5 bases. This CDR3 comprises 15 residues. V dropped 7 bases and J dropped 4 bases, with 19 bases sitting between them. The germline V gene encodes CDR1 MNHEY and CDR2 SVGAGI. CDR3 sequence reads: CASKNTDTPGETQYF. The CDR3 nucleotides are TGTGCCAGCAAAAATACGGACACCCCGGGAGAGACCCAGTACTTC.

The chain employs TRBV29-1 and TRBJ2-3; the match to TRBD1 covers 7 bases. Trimming cost V 2 bases and J 4 bases; bases outside gene matches: 3. The germline V gene has CDR1 SQVTM and CDR2 ANQGSEA. The CDR3 loop spans 13 amino acids. The CDR3 DNA is TGCAGCGTTGAAAAGGGGGCTGCAGATACGCAGTATTTT. This encodes CSVEKGAADTQYF.

The chain combines TRBV5-1 with TRBJ2-2, with TRBD2 identical over 9 bases. With 4 bases clipped from V and 4 bases from J, the junction kept 8 bases outside the gene matches. CDR3 length: 16 residues. In germline, CDR1 is SGHRS, CDR2 YFSETQ. DNA for the CDR3: TGCGCCAGCAGCCCCGGACTAGCGCGGGGCACCGGGGAGCTGTTTTTT. It encodes CASSPGLARGTGELFF.

V gene TRBV6-2 or TRBV6-3 combines with J gene TRBJ1-5; possibly TRBD1 for D (5 bases). The V end was cut by 6 bases, the J end by 5 bases, with 20 bases between. CDR1 MNHEY and CDR2 SVGEGT come from the germline V gene. The CDR3 spans 16 residues. Here the CDR3 reads CASSRFRVLVHQPQHF. The CDR3 DNA follows: TGTGCCAGCAGCCGCTTCAGGGTGCTAGTCCATCAGCCCCAGCATTTT.

DNA for the CDR3: TGTGCCAGCAGCCAGGGTTCAGGGGCTGAAGCTTTCTTT. It specifies CASSQGSGAEAFF. This chain joins TRBV3-1 (or the pseudogene TRBV3-2) and TRBJ1-1; possible D gene TRBD1, 6 bases. Trimming cost V 3 bases and J 6 bases, with 11 bases left between them. This CDR3 has 13 residues. CDR1 is LGHDT, CDR2 YNNKEL, per germline (reference sequence).

This chain uses TRBV28 with TRBJ2-6; TRBD1 matches at 7 bases. The junction had 4 bases not matched to a gene; V was cut back by 6 bases and J by 2 bases. The CDR3 is 15 amino acids. The germline V gene encodes CDR1 MDHEN and CDR2 SYDVKM. This CDR3 is CASSLGTAGANVLTF. The CDR3 DNA reads TGTGCCAGCAGCTTAGGGACAGCTGGGGCCAACGTCCTGACTTTC.